Below, 19 T cell receptor beta chains from the same sample are listed, as sequenced in a study of early T cells in non-severe SARS-CoV-2 infection. TCRdb re-derived calls from the 5' RACE reads in MiXCR, one entry per CDR3 protein. The data contain 30,000 or so distinct CDR3 sequences, about 5% of them singletons. Specimen: whole blood. Every receptor here comes from an adult who was a healthcare worker with PCR-confirmed SARS-CoV-2 infection or an uninfected control (not recorded which).

This clonotype came up many times. Relative to the germline gene, one junction end is altered; a read error may explain this. J is TRBJ2-3 and V is TRBV29-1; D is unresolved. The germline gives CDR1 SQVTM, CDR2 ANQGSEA. The CDR3 extends over 14 amino acids. CDR3 region: CSAETTSGTNTQYF. In DNA form, the CDR3 reads TGCAGCGCCGAAACAACGTCGGGCACAAATACGCAGTATTTT.

This clonotype has a count of ten or more. The chain couples TRBV12-3 or TRBV12-4 to TRBJ2-1, with 8 bases lining up with TRBD2. V dropped 1 base and J dropped 3; count of bases not matched to a gene: 2. The CDR3 covers 15 residues. DNA of the CDR3: TGTGCCAGCAGTTTAGAGCTAGCGGGCTACAATGAGCAGTTCTTC. It is translated as CASSLELAGYNEQFF.

This clonotype was observed many times. The chain has TRBV5-1 and TRBJ2-7, with D unclear. The CDR3 extends over 13 amino acids. V lost 1 base to trimming and J lost 2 bases, with 7 bases between them. Per germline, CDR1 SGHRS and CDR2 YFSETQ. CDR3 nucleotides: TGCGCCAGCAGCTTGACACGCGCCTACGAGCAGTACTTC. Protein product: CASSLTRAYEQYF.

Points on this clonotype: Being one base from a much bigger clone, this may be a read error. The CDR3 carries no conserved terminal phenylalanine or tryptophan, so it likely arises from a read error. The CDR3 loop reads CAISEMVGGHEQYL. As DNA, the CDR3 is TGTGCCATCAGTGAGATGGTAGGGGGCCACGAGCAGTACCTC. The chain links TRBV10-3 to TRBJ2-7, with TRBD1 identical over 7 bases. This CDR3 comprises 14 residues. The V gene's germline CDR1 is ENHRY and CDR2 SYGVKD. V lost 2 bases, J lost 5 bases, and 6 bases stayed unmatched.

This clonotype is medium-sized within its sample. The chain links TRBV6-1 to TRBJ2-3; D not certain. The CDR3 runs to 13 residues. The V end lost 1 base, the J end lost 3 bases, and 5 bases lay between the germline ends. Germline V CDR1 and CDR2: MNHNS, SASEGT. The CDR3 region is CASSEDLTDTQYF. CDR3 in DNA: TGTGCCAGCAGTGAAGACTTAACAGATACGCAGTATTTT.

This clonotype came up many times. The V gene is TRBV20-1, the J gene TRBJ2-1, with D perhaps TRBD1 (6 bases). V was shortened by 0 bases and J by 3 bases, with 15 bases between the two germline ends. The CDR3 is made up of 16 amino acids. Germline CDR1 is DFQATT and CDR2 is SNEGSKA (reference sequence). The DNA of the CDR3 is TGCAGTGCTAGAGACCCCGCAGGGGTCCTCTACAATGAGCAGTTCTTC. This encodes CSARDPAGVLYNEQFF.

This clonotype appeared many times. V gene TRBV12-3 or TRBV12-4 combines with J gene TRBJ2-7, with 12 bases fitting TRBD2. Germline trimming cut 6 bases from V and 5 bases from J; bases unmatched to any gene: 11. This CDR3 is built from 16 residues. The CDR3 region has the DNA TGTGCCAGCAGCCGAGACCGACTAGCGGGGGCCCACGAGCAGTACTTC. This encodes CASSRDRLAGAHEQYF.

This clonotype was seen only a few times. CDR3 sequence: CASSSLTSSSYNEQFF. CDR3 bases: TGTGCCAGCAGCTCCTTGACTAGCAGCAGCTACAATGAGCAGTTCTTC. This chain links TRBV9 with TRBJ2-1; 7 bases agree with TRBD2. This CDR3 contains 16 residues. Germline lookup yields CDR1 SGDLS and CDR2 YYNGEE. The junction had 10 bases not matched to a gene; V was cut back by 4 bases and J by 3 bases.

At least ten counts were recorded for this clonotype. The chain links TRBV18 to TRBJ2-7; D remains ambiguous. V lost 3 bases, J lost 1 base, and 7 bases lay in between. The CDR3 is 13 residues long. Per the germline V gene, CDR1 is KGHSH and CDR2 is LQKENI. DNA of the CDR3: TGTGCCAGCTCACCTTCACCTTCCTACGAGCAGTACTTC. Encoded protein: CASSPSPSYEQYF.

This clonotype was seen repeatedly, ten times or more. The DNA of the CDR3 is TGTGCCAGCAGTGAATCGGTAGCGCAAGAGACCCAGTACTTC. Its protein product is CASSESVAQETQYF. This chain links TRBV6-1 with TRBJ2-5; perhaps TRBD2 as D (5 bases). There are 14 residues in the CDR3. Germline V lookup: CDR1 MNHNS, CDR2 SASEGT. V shed 2 bases and J shed 2 bases, with 9 bases lying between them.

This clonotype was recorded at least ten times. The chain combines TRBV7-2 with TRBJ1-6, with a tentative D call TRBD1 (6 bases). Trimming left V 1 base short and J 8 bases short, with 9 bases between. CDR3 length: 14 amino acids. Germline lookup yields CDR1 SGHTA and CDR2 FQGNSA. The CDR3 loop is CASSLGDTYSPLHF. DNA of the CDR3: TGTGCCAGCAGCTTAGGGGACACTTATTCACCCCTCCACTTT.

The V and J genes are TRBV20-1 and TRBJ2-7; D tentatively fits TRBD1 or TRBD2 (5 bases each). The V and J ends lost 5 bases and 0 bases respectively, with 17 bases between them. The V gene's germline CDR1 is DFQATT and CDR2 SNEGSKA (reference sequence). The CDR3 loop spans 15 amino acids. CDR3: CSAAEVGVSSYEQYF. CDR3 in DNA: TGCAGTGCTGCGGAGGTGGGGGTAAGCTCCTACGAGCAGTACTTC.

This clonotype has ten or more counts. The chain is built from TRBV19 and TRBJ1-2; D is uncertain. Looked up from germline, CDR1 is LNHDA and CDR2 is SQIVND (reference sequence). The CDR3 is 15 amino acids. Between the trimmed V and J ends, which lost 5 bases and 0 bases, there was a span of 13 bases. The chain's CDR3 is CASSDPRRTNYGYTF. As DNA, the CDR3 is TGTGCCAGTAGTGACCCCAGGAGGACTAACTATGGCTACACCTTC.

This clonotype has at least ten counts. This chain uses TRBV7-9 with TRBJ2-1, with no clear D. The V gene's germline CDR1 is SEHNR and CDR2 FQNEAQ (reference sequence). Trimming removed 4 bases at V and 1 base at J, with 11 bases between. This CDR3 region has 15 residues. CDR3 sequence: CASSSFPLSYNEQFF. CDR3 in DNA: TGTGCCAGCAGCTCCTTCCCGCTTTCCTACAATGAGCAGTTCTTC.

This clonotype was picked up many times. V and J are TRBV29-1 and TRBJ2-4; D possibly uses TRBD1 or TRBD2 (5 bases each). The germline V gene encodes CDR1 SQVTM and CDR2 ANQGSEA. This CDR3 spans 13 amino acids. Trimming removed 3 bases from V and 1 base from J, with 7 bases in between. The CDR3 here is CSVDGAAKNIQYF. CDR3 bases: TGCAGCGTTGACGGGGCGGCCAAAAACATTCAGTACTTC.

This clonotype has at least ten counts. The chain is built from TRBV19 and TRBJ1-1, with D possibly being TRBD1 (6 bases). V gave up 4 bases and J gave up 1 base, with 22 bases separating them. CDR3 size: 18 residues. Germline V gene sequence: CDR1 LNHDA, CDR2 SQIVND (reference sequence). CDR3 bases: TGTGCCAGTAGTACTGGAGGATTTACCGGGACATCGAACACTGAAGCTTTCTTT. Its translation is CASSTGGFTGTSNTEAFF.

At least ten counts were recorded for this clonotype. The chain joins TRBV7-9 to TRBJ2-5; 9 bases are shared with TRBD1. Germline V gene lookup returns CDR1 SEHNR and CDR2 FQNEAQ (reference sequence). The CDR3 has 12 amino acids. V dropped 6 bases and J dropped 5; count of bases not matched to a gene: 1. This CDR3 is CASSGQGETQYF. The CDR3 nucleotides read TGTGCCAGCAGTGGACAGGGGGAGACCCAGTACTTC.

This clonotype was observed at least ten times. The rearrangement joins TRBV7-2 to TRBJ2-5; unclear D gene. With 4 bases removed from V and 3 bases from J, the gap between germline ends came to 12 bases. The CDR3 has 14 amino acids. Per germline, CDR1 SGHTA and CDR2 FQGNSA. CDR3 in amino acids: CASSSYYPEETQYF. The CDR3 DNA is TGTGCCAGCAGCTCGTACTACCCTGAAGAGACCCAGTACTTC.

This clonotype has ten or more counts. In DNA, the CDR3 is TGTGCCAGCAGCCCAGATCCGGGCGCGAGGGCTGAAGCTTTCTTT. The encoded protein is CASSPDPGARAEAFF. V usage is TRBV7-3 and J usage is TRBJ1-1, with unresolved D. The CDR3 sequence is 15 residues long. Trimming removed 5 bases at V and 6 bases at J, with 19 bases between. Germline lookup yields CDR1 SGHTA and CDR2 FQGTGA.